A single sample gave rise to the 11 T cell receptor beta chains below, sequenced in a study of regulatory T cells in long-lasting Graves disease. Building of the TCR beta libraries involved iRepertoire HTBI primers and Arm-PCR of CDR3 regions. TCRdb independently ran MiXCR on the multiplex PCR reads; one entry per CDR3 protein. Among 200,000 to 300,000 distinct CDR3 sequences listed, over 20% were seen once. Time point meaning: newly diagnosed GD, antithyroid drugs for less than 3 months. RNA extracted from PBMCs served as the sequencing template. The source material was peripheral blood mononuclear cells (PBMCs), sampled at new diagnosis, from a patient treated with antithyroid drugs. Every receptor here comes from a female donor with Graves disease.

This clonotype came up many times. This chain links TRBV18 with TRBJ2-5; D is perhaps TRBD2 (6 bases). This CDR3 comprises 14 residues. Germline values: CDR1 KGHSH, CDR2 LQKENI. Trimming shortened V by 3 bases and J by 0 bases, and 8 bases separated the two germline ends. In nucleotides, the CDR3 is TGTGCCAGCTCACCCGGGGGAAACCAAGAGACCCAGTACTTC. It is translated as CASSPGGNQETQYF.

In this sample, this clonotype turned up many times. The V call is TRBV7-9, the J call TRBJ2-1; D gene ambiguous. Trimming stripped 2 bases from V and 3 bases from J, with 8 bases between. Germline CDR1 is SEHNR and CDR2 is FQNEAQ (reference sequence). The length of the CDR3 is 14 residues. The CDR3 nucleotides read TGTGCCAGCAGCTTATTGACTGGCTACAATGAGCAGTTCTTC. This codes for CASSLLTGYNEQFF.

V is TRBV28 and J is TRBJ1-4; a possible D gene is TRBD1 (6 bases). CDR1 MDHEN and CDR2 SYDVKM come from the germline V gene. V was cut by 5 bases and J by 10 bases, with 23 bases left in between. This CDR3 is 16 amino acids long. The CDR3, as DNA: TGTGCCAGCAGTCGGGACATCACAGGCCCCGCGGGAAAACTGTTTTTT. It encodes CASSRDITGPAGKLFF.

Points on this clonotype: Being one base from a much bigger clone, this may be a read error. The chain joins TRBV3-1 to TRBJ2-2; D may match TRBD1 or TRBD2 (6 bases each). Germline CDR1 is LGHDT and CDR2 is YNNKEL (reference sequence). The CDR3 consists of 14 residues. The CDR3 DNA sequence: TGTGCCAGCAGCCAAGATTACCGGAGGGGGGAGCCGTTTTTT. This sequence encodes CASSQDYRRGEPFF. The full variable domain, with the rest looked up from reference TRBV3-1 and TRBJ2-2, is DTAVSQTPKYLVTQMGNDKSIKCEQNLGHDTMYWYKQDSKKFLKIMFSYNNKELIINETVPNRFSPKSPDKAHLNLHINSLELGDSAVYFCASSQDYRRGEPFFGEGSRLTVL.

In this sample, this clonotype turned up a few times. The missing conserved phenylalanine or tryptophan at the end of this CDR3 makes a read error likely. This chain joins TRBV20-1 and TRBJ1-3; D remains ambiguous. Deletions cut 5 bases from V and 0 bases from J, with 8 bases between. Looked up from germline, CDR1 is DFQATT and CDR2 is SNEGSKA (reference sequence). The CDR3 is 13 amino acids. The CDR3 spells CSAPGYSGNTIYS. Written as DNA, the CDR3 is TGCAGTGCTCCCGGGTACTCTGGAAACACCATATATTCT.

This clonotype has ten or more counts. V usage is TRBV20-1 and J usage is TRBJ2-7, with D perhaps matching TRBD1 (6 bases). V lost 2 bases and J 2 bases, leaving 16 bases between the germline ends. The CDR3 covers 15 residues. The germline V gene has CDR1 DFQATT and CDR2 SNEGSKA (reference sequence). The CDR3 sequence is CSARLTGYRAYEQYF. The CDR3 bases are TGCAGTGCTAGATTAACCGGGTACAGGGCCTACGAGCAGTACTTC.

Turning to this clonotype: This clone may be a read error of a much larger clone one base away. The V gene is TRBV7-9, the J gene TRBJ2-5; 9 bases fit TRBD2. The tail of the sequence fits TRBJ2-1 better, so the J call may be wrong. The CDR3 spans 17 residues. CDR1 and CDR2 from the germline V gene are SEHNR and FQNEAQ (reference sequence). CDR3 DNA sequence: TGTGCCAGCAGCTTGGATAGCGGGAGTACGATCATCAGTGAGCAGTTCTTC. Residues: CASSLDSGSTIISEQFF.

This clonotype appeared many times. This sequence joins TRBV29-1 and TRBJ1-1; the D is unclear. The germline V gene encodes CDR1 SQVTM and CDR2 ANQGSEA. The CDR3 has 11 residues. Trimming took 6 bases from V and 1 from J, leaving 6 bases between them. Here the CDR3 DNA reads TGCAGCGTGGAGCGGAACACTGAAGCTTTCTTT. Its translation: CSVERNTEAFF.

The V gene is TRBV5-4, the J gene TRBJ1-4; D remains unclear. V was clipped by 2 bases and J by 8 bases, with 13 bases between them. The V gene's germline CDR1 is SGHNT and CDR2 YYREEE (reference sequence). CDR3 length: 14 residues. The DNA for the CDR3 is TGTGCCAGCAGCTTATCCTCGACGGGCGAAAAACTGTTTTTT. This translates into CASSLSSTGEKLFF.

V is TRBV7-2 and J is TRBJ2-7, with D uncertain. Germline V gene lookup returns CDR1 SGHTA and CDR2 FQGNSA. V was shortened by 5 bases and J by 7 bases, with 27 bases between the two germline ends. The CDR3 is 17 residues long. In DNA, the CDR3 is TGTGCCAGCAGCCCCCCCGCTAGACGAGTAATCCCTACGGAGCAGTACTTC. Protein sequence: CASSPPARRVIPTEQYF. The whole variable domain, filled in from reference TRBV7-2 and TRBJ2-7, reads GAGVSQSPSNKVTEKGKDVELRCDPISGHTALYWYRQSLGQGLEFLIYFQGNSAPDKSGLPSDRFSAERTGGSVSTLTIQRTQQEDSAVYLCASSPPARRVIPTEQYFGPGTRLTVT.

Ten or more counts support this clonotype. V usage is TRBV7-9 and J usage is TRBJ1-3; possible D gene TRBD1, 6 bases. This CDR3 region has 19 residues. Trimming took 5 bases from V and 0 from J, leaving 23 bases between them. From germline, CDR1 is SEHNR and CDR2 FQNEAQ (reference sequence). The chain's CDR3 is CASSRPSGALSNSGNTIYF. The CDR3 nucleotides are TGTGCCAGCAGCCGACCTTCAGGGGCCCTATCCAACTCTGGAAACACCATATATTTT.